A single sample is the source of the 11 T cell receptor beta chains below, sequenced in a study of vaccination effects on CD4 cells after COVID-19. Measured with immunoSEQ multiplex PCR; TCRdb has only the in-frame clones, and not every one. The sample contains tens of thousands of clones, around 73% of which appear only once. Expansion with viral peptide pools was applied to antigen-specific CD4+ T cells by the ViraFEST assay prior to sequencing. Culture lasted 10 days before CD4+ T cell isolation. Testing of the vaccine recipients showed negative nucleocapsid antibodies and no prior SARS-CoV-2 infection. No antigen has been assigned to these receptors. This sample comprised CD4+ T cells from PBMCs cultured with HCoV-OC43 spike peptides, obtained before COVID-19 vaccination. Subset noted: HCoV-OC43 spike overlapping peptide pool stimulation. The receptor set was obtained from a human donor who received a COVID-19 vaccine.

The chain joins TRBV7-2 to TRBJ2-5, with 13 bases aligning to TRBD2. With 6 bases clipped from V and 1 base from J, the junction kept 2 bases outside the gene matches. CDR3 length equals 15 residues. Germline V gives CDR1 SGHTA, CDR2 FQGNSA. The CDR3 is CASRRTSGGQETQYF. The CDR3 region has the DNA TGTGCCAGCAGGCGGACTAGCGGGGGCCAAGAGACCCAGTACTTC. The variable domain in full, with the rest retrieved from reference TRBV7-2 and TRBJ2-5, is GAGVSQSPSNKVTEKGKDVELRCDPISGHTALYWYRQSLGQGLEFLIYFQGNSAPDKSGLPSDRFSAERTGGSVSTLTIQRTQQEDSAVYLCASRRTSGGQETQYFGPGTRLLVL.

The J gene is TRBJ2-5, the V gene TRBV28, with no clear D. Trimming stripped 4 bases from V and 0 bases from J, with 6 bases between. The germline gives CDR1 MDHEN, CDR2 SYDVKM. There are 13 residues in the CDR3. In DNA, the CDR3 is TGTGCCAGCAGTTCGCCAGACCAAGAGACCCAGTACTTC. It encodes CASSSPDQETQYF.

The chain joins TRBV10-3 to TRBJ2-3; a possible D gene is TRBD2 (5 bases). Germline V gene lookup returns CDR1 ENHRY and CDR2 SYGVKD. V lost 6 bases and J lost 4, with 11 bases in between. The CDR3 runs 13 residues. CDR3 amino acids: CAIRPAAADTQYF. Here the CDR3 DNA reads TGTGCCATCAGGCCAGCGGCGGCAGATACGCAGTATTTT.

The V call is TRBV27, the J call TRBJ2-7; the match to TRBD2 covers 12 bases. Germline CDR1 is MNHEY and CDR2 is SMNVEV (reference sequence). This CDR3 contains 15 residues. With 4 bases clipped from V and 4 bases from J, the junction kept 5 bases outside the gene matches. The CDR3 here is CASSSSGRAVYEQYF. Here the CDR3 DNA reads TGTGCCAGCAGTTCTAGCGGGAGGGCCGTTTACGAGCAGTACTTC.

The chain is built from TRBV2 and TRBJ2-3; 7 nucleotides line up with TRBD1. This CDR3 region has 14 residues. Germline values: CDR1 SNHLY, CDR2 FYNNEI. The junction had 3 bases not matched to a gene; V was cut back by 5 bases and J by 1 base. CDR3 DNA sequence: TGTGCCAGCAGTCCTACAGGGGGCACAGATACGCAGTATTTT. It is translated as CASSPTGGTDTQYF.

The chain links TRBV28 to TRBJ1-2; TRBD1 might be the D (6 bases). The CDR3 extends over 14 amino acids. In germline, CDR1 is MDHEN, CDR2 SYDVKM. V was clipped by 5 bases and J by 8 bases, with 18 bases between them. The CDR3 bases are TGTGCCAGCAGTCCCCTTCCCCGGGGGCAGGGCTACACCTTC. As protein: CASSPLPRGQGYTF.

The chain recombines TRBV23-1 with TRBJ1-2; a possible D gene is TRBD1 (6 bases). TRBV23-1 carries the ORF label, with uncertain function. The V and J ends lost 3 bases and 8 bases respectively, with 19 bases between them. The CDR3 loop spans 15 amino acids. CDR3 DNA sequence: TGCGCCAGCAGTCAGTTTCAGGGGTCCCCAGAAGGCTACACCTTC. Its translation: CASSQFQGSPEGYTF.

The chain has TRBV21-1 and TRBJ2-7; the table's D gene call, TRBD1, was not cross checked with the DNA. TRBV21-1 is a pseudogene locus. The CDR3 contains 9 residues. The CDR3 spells CASRGVPYF. The CDR3 DNA is TGTGCCAGCAGAGGGGTTCCGTACTTC.

This sequence joins TRBV3-1 (or the pseudogene TRBV3-2) and TRBJ1-1; no definite D call. V lost 0 bases to trimming and J lost 1 base, with 12 bases between them. The CDR3 spans 16 residues. The germline gives CDR1 LGHDT, CDR2 YNNKEL (reference sequence). In DNA form, the CDR3 reads TGTGCCAGCAGCCAAGAGAGGCTGGAAAGGAACACTGAAGCTTTCTTT. Its translation is CASSQERLERNTEAFF.

This clone has a handful of counts. This rearrangement joins TRBV28 to TRBJ2-1; 7 positions agree with TRBD2. The germline V gene has CDR1 MDHEN and CDR2 SYDVKM. V lost 5 bases, J lost 4 bases, and 11 bases stayed unmatched. The CDR3 has 16 amino acids. The CDR3 spells CASSIYSGSIYNEQFF. Here the CDR3 DNA reads TGTGCCAGCAGTATCTATAGCGGGTCCATATACAATGAGCAGTTCTTC.

CDR3 nucleotide sequence: TGTGCCAGCAGCCAAGTCGGGACGGGACCGTTACTGCCCTACGAGCAGTACTTC. Protein sequence: CASSQVGTGPLLPYEQYF. The rearrangement uses TRBV4-2 and TRBJ2-7; D is possibly TRBD1 or TRBD2 (5 bases each). CDR1 and CDR2 from the germline V gene are LGHNA and YNFKEQ. The CDR3 is made up of 18 amino acids. Trimming stripped 1 base from V and 2 bases from J, with 21 bases between.